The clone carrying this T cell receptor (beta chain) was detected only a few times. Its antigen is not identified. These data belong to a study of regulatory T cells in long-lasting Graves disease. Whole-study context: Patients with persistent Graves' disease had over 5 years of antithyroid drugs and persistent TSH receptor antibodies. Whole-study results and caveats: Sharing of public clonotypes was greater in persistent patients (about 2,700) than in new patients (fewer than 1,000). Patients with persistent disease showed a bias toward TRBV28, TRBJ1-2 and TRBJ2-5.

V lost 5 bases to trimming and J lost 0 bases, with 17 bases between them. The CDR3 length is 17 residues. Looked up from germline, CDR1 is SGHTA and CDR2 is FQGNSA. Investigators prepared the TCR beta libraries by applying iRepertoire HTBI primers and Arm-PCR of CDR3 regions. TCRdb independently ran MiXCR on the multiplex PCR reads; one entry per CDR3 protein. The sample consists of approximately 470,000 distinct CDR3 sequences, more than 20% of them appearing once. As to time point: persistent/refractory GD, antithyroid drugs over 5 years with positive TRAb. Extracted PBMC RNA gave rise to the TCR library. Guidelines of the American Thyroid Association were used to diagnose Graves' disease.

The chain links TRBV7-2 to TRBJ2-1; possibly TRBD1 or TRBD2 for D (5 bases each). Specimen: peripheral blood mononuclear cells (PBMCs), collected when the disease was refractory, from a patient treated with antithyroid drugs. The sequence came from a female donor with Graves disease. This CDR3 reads CASSQFGALSSYNEQFF. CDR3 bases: TGTGCCAGCAGCCAGTTCGGGGCCCTAAGCTCCTACAATGAGCAGTTCTTC.